These 9 T cell receptor beta chains share one sample of origin, sequenced in a study of cytomegalovirus exposure and HLA in healthy donors. With 60 Vbeta and 13 Jbeta primers, the PCR was carried out. TCRdb's copy holds only in-frame clones and misses some; the assay was immunoSEQ multiplex PCR. The sample records under 110,000 clones, under 80% being singletons. The material sequenced was PBMCs. The receptor source for this set is a man aged 35 to 55 in good health and CMV-seronegative.

The gene calls are TRBV2 and TRBJ1-6, with 10 bases identical to TRBD1. The CDR3 extends over 15 amino acids. V shed 6 bases, J shed 13 bases, and the junction held 12 bases outside the gene matches. From germline, CDR1 is SNHLY and CDR2 FYNNEI. The CDR3: CASRAGTGADNPLHF. In nucleotides, the CDR3 is TGTGCCAGCAGGGCCGGGACAGGGGCCGATAATCCCCTCCACTTT. Full variable domain (missing parts from reference TRBV2 and TRBJ1-6): EPEVTQTPSHQVTQMGQEVILRCVPISNHLYFYWYRQILGQKVEFLVSFYNNEISEKSEIFDDQFSVERPDGSNFTLKIRSTKLEDSAMYFCASRAGTGADNPLHFGNGTRLTVT.

The chain has TRBV6-5 and TRBJ1-5, with 8 bases that match TRBD1. Trimming took 1 base from V and 2 from J; bases not matched to a gene: 1. In germline, CDR1 is MNHEY, CDR2 SVGAGI. The length of the CDR3 is 15 residues. As DNA, the CDR3 is TGTGCCAGCAGTTACTTGACAGGGGGCAATCAGCCCCAGCATTTT. As protein: CASSYLTGGNQPQHF.

The CDR3 spells CASSSDQGGPDTQYF. DNA of the CDR3: TGTGCCAGCAGTTCAGACCAGGGAGGTCCAGATACGCAGTATTTT. The chain couples TRBV6-5 to TRBJ2-3; maybe TRBD2 (6 bases). Per germline, CDR1 MNHEY and CDR2 SVGAGI. Trimming stripped 4 bases from V and 4 bases from J, with 15 bases between. The CDR3 is 15 residues long.

This clone has a handful of counts. The CDR3 coding sequence is TGTGCCAGCAGTTCGGGCGGGGGCGGCTACAATGAGCAGTTCTTC. Its translation is CASSSGGGGYNEQFF. This chain connects TRBV27 to TRBJ2-1, with D perhaps TRBD2 (7 bases). Trimming removed 4 bases at V and 3 bases at J, with 13 bases between. The germline gives CDR1 MNHEY, CDR2 SMNVEV (reference sequence). This CDR3 spans 15 amino acids.

Concerning this clone: A junction boundary mismatches the germline segment, possibly from a read error. Additional DNA sequences in this sample encode the identical CDR3. V is TRBV11-2 and J is TRBJ1-6; 11 bases fit TRBD1. This CDR3 has 15 residues. Germline V gene lookup returns CDR1 SGHAT and CDR2 FQNNGV. The CDR3 spells CASSRTGGANSPLHF. The CDR3 coding sequence is TGTGCCAGCAGCCGGACAGGGGGCGCGAATTCCCCCCTCCACTTT. Full variable domain (remainder filled in from reference TRBV11-2 and TRBJ1-6): EAGVAQSPRYKIIEKRQSVAFWCNPISGHATLYWYQQILGQGPKLLIQFQNNGVVDDSQLPKDRFSAERLKGVDSTLKIQPAKLEDSAVYLCASSRTGGANSPLHFGNGTRLTVT.

This sequence joins TRBV9 and TRBJ2-1, with 7 bases that match TRBD1. In germline, CDR1 is SGDLS, CDR2 YYNGEE. Trimming cost V 4 bases and J 5 bases; bases outside gene matches: 6. The CDR3 covers 14 residues. The DNA for the CDR3 is TGTGCCAGCAGCTTCCGGGACAGAGACAATGAGCAGTTCTTC. It encodes CASSFRDRDNEQFF.

This rearrangement joins TRBV6-1 to TRBJ2-1, with 8 bases identical to TRBD2. This CDR3 has 16 amino acids. Germline V gives CDR1 MNHNS, CDR2 SASEGT. Unmatched junction bases numbered 9, after V lost 2 bases and J lost 6 bases. The CDR3, as DNA: TGTGCCAGCAGTGAATTAAGCGGGGGAATTCTCAATGAGCAGTTCTTC. It encodes CASSELSGGILNEQFF.

The chain uses TRBV5-1 and TRBJ2-3; D is possibly TRBD2 (6 bases). From germline, CDR1 is SGHRS and CDR2 YFSETQ. The length of the CDR3 is 16 residues. The V gene lost 0 bases and the J gene lost 6 bases, with 17 bases spanning the gap. As DNA, the CDR3 is TGCGCCAGCAGCTTGGCCTATGGTCCAGGGAGGGATACGCAGTATTTT. Translating it yields CASSLAYGPGRDTQYF.

This rearrangement joins TRBV6-1 to TRBJ2-7; weak D call: TRBD2 (5 bases). The CDR3 spans 15 residues. From germline, CDR1 is MNHNS and CDR2 SASEGT. V shed 1 base and J shed 2 bases, with 12 bases lying between them. The DNA for the CDR3 is TGTGCCAGCAGTGAAGGAGGGAGTCCAGCCTACGAGCAGTACTTC. Protein product: CASSEGGSPAYEQYF.